This TCR beta chain is from a study of shared clonotypes between healthy human individuals. Per the germline V gene, CDR1 is MNHNS and CDR2 is SASEGT. V was trimmed by 1 base and J by 7 bases, leaving 14 bases between them. This CDR3 is 15 amino acids long. Study results and limitations: Richness estimates generally favored naive over memory subsets.

It was CD45RO-negative cells, positively selected for CCR7, that made up naive CD8 cells, with terminally differentiated effector memory CD45RA+ cells excluded. Some clones are missing from TCRdb's copy, which holds only in-frame ones; the method was immunoSEQ multiplex PCR. The sample consists of 2 million to 2.5 million clones, under 95% of them appearing once. To note about this clone: No antigen is known for it.

The chain employs TRBV6-1 and TRBJ1-5; no clear D. The sample taken for sequencing was naive CD8+ T cells from PBMCs. The clonotype was recovered from a man younger than 30 in good health. Some clones in this sample may be carry-over from other donors' samples. The DNA of the CDR3 is TGTGCCAGCAGTGAAGTACCGGTGGTTTTACAGCCCCAGCATTTT. It yields the protein CASSEVPVVLQPQHF.